The clone carrying this TCR beta chain was detected ten times or more. CDR1 is DFQATT and CDR2 is SNEGSKA in the germline V gene (reference sequence). The CDR3 sequence is 17 residues long. V shed 5 bases and J 4 bases; nucleotides not matched to a gene: 13. Pregnancy or lactation, uncontrolled infections and other autoimmune diseases were grounds for excluding patients. Out of about 11 ml of fresh peripheral blood, PBMCs were obtained. These data come from a study of Graves' ophthalmopathy and Graves' hyperthyroidism. Amplification targeted the TCR beta CDR3 regions, with RNA transcripts as the source material. After a first-round RT-PCR with HTBI primers, a second-round multiplex PCR was run. TCRdb itself ran the multiplex PCR reads through MiXCR, one entry per CDR3 protein. The table shows 200,000 to 250,000 distinct CDR3 sequences, with roughly a fifth occurring only once.

The sequencing sample was made of peripheral blood. The chain carries TRBV20-1 and TRBJ2-7; 14 positions match TRBD2. The sequence was obtained from a woman aged 45-65 years with Graves' ophthalmopathy. In DNA form, the CDR3 reads TGCAGTGCTTATATGGGACTAGCGGGAGCTATGGAATACGAGCAGTACTTC. Protein product: CSAYMGLAGAMEYEQYF.